This T cell receptor (beta chain) was captured in a study of cytomegalovirus exposure and HLA in healthy donors. Across the whole study: Sequencing of 180 million or so T cells in an earlier analysis found 95 million to 120 million unique TCR beta sequences. Study-wide results and caveats: Reportedly, diagnosis of cytomegalovirus status by the classifier showed high specificity and sensitivity.

On this clone: The antigen remains undetermined.

The PCR employed 60 Vbeta primers together with 13 Jbeta primers. Repertoires were generated with immunoSEQ multiplex PCR, while TCRdb's copy carries only in-frame clones and drops some. The sample consists of about 140,000 clones, around 80% of them appearing once. This receptor was obtained from a man aged 35 to 55 in good health and CMV-seronegative. Sequencing was performed on PBMCs.

This chain's CDR3 is CASSSSLYEQYF. In DNA form, the CDR3 reads TGTGCCAGCAGTTCCTCTCTCTACGAGCAGTACTTC. V usage is TRBV11-2 and J usage is TRBJ2-7; no reliable D call. The length of the CDR3 is 12 residues. Per germline, CDR1 SGHAT and CDR2 FQNNGV. The V end was cut by 6 bases, the J end by 3 bases, with 9 bases between. Based on the CDR3 plus reference TRBV11-2 and TRBJ2-7, the full variable domain is EAGVAQSPRYKIIEKRQSVAFWCNPISGHATLYWYQQILGQGPKLLIQFQNNGVVDDSQLPKDRFSAERLKGVDSTLKIQPAKLEDSAVYLCASSSSLYEQYFGPGTRLTVT.